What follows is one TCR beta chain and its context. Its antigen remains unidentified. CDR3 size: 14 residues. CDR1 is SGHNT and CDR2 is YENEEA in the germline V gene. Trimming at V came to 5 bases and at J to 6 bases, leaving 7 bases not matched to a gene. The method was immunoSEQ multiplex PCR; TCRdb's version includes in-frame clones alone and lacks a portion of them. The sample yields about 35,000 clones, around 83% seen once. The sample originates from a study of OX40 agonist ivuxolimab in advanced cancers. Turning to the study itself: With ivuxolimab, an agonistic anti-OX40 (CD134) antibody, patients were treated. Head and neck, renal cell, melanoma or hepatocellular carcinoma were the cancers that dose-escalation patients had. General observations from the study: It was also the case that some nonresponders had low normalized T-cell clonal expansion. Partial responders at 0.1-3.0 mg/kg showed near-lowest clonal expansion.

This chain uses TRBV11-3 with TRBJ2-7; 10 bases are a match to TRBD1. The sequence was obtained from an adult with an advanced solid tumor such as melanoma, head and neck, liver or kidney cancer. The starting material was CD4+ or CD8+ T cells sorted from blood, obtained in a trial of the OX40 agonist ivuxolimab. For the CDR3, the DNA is TGTGCCAGCAGCGGACCGGGACAGGGGAGCGAGCAGTACTTC. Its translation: CASSGPGQGSEQYF.